The clone carrying this T cell receptor beta chain was recorded at least ten times. Antigen unknown. This entry belongs to a study of early T cells in non-severe SARS-CoV-2 infection. Study-level points and caveats: Private and CD4 specificities were missed by VDJdb matching, which favored anti-spike CD8 responses.

This CDR3 is built from 14 residues. Germline V gene data show CDR1 as MNHNS and CDR2 as SASEGT. V gave up 4 bases and J gave up 6 bases, with 13 bases separating them. Attached unique molecular identifiers marked individual cDNA molecules. Via MiXCR, TCRdb re-called the 5' RACE reads, giving one row per CDR3 protein. The sample includes nearly 50,000 distinct CDR3 sequences, 6.2% seen only once; the top ten take around 6.9%. The sequence was collected from an adult who was a healthcare worker with PCR-confirmed SARS-CoV-2 infection or an uninfected control (not recorded which). The J gene is TRBJ2-4, the V gene TRBV6-1; D possibly matches TRBD1 or TRBD2 (5 bases each). Sequenced material: whole blood, taken at baseline. CDR3 DNA: TGTGCCAGCAGTGGACCTGAGAGGGGAAACATTCAGTACTTC. Translated: CASSGPERGNIQYF.